The table lists the clone carrying this T cell receptor (beta chain) with many counts. Its antigen is still unknown. TCRdb called the 5' RACE reads again in MiXCR, with one record for every CDR3 protein. The table shows over 120,000 distinct CDR3 sequences, with approximately 26% occurring only once. These data are taken from a study of T-cell memory formation after mild COVID-19. Findings and caveats of the study: Specificity for SARS-CoV-2 was not confirmed among the second-wave clones peaking on day 37. Largely, contracting CD4+ clones fell within CM and EM, and contracting CD8+ clones within EMRA. Pre-infection memory harbored some responding clones, suggesting cross-reactive memory joined.

The ends were cut back, 2 bases at V and 2 bases at J, with 2 bases in the middle. CDR1 SGHKS and CDR2 YYEKEE come from the germline V gene (reference sequence). This CDR3 contains 11 residues. This rearrangement joins TRBV5-5 to TRBJ2-7; no definite D call. Sequencing input: PBMCs or a T cell subset sorted from them (not recorded which). The source of this sequence is an adult woman who had mild COVID-19 (a few samples of this study predate the infection). Cell type and time point are not known. The CDR3 bases are TGTGCCAGCAGCTTCACCTACGAGCAGTACTTC. This codes for CASSFTYEQYF.